This T cell receptor (beta chain) was sequenced in a study of shared clonotypes between healthy human individuals. Study summary: Donors had three CD4 naive, three CD4 memory, two CD8 naive and one CD8 memory plate apiece.

Findings of the study overall: Generation probabilities were higher for clonotypes shared across all four sorted-subset donors than for unshared ones. Sampling was confined to blood; repertoires within tissues likely differ.

CD45RA+ naive and CD45RA-negative memory subsets were separated from CD4+ cells. The table came from immunoSEQ multiplex PCR; TCRdb's copy has only in-frame clones and leaves some out. The sample holds about 980,000 clones, over 75% seen once. This CDR3 spans 16 amino acids. Germline assignment: CDR1 SGHDN and CDR2 FVKESK. V lost 1 base to trimming and J lost 6 bases, with 17 bases between them. Notes on this clone: Antigen: not known.

Source material: memory CD4+ T cells sorted from blood. Noted subset: CD45RA-negative fraction. V gene TRBV14 combines with J gene TRBJ2-3; weak D call: TRBD2 (5 bases). The sequence was obtained from a man between 18 and 35 years old in good health. Here the CDR3 DNA reads TGTGCCAGCAGCCAAGTGGGAAGTGGAGGAAAGGATACGCAGTATTTT. Amino acid sequence: CASSQVGSGGKDTQYF.